The source of this T cell receptor beta chain is a study of post-analysis software for immune sequencing data. Study observations and caveats: Normalized Chao1 diversity in multiple sclerosis patients fell significantly below that of controls. Same-batch preparations were strongly co-clustered by F measure. Among roughly 5 TRBV segments more frequent in patients than controls were TRBV5-6, TRBV5-1 and TRBV20-1.

Presence of unique molecular identifiers characterized the TCR beta cDNA libraries. The T cell input of about 0.85 to 10 million gave roughly 500,000 cDNA molecules. One entry per CDR3 protein results from TCRdb running MiXCR on the PCR reads. The sample has hundreds of thousands of distinct CDR3 sequences, over 45% seen once. This clonotype was picked up a small number of times. Its antigen is not identified. Germline lookup yields CDR1 ENHRY and CDR2 SYGVKD. This CDR3 spans 18 amino acids. V lost 1 base and J 3 bases, leaving 21 bases between the germline ends. The TCR originated in a girl aged 2-10 years with multiple sclerosis. The chain uses TRBV10-3 and TRBJ1-2; unclear D gene. The sample was blood. This CDR3 is CAISEFIGVVPLDYGYTF. The CDR3 bases are TGTGCCATCAGTGAGTTTATAGGTGTCGTTCCGTTGGACTATGGCTACACCTTC.